A single sample gave rise to the 23 T cell receptor beta chains below, sequenced in a study of monozygotic twins with inflammatory bowel disease. From its re-call of the 5' RACE reads, TCRdb lists each CDR3 protein once, without DNA. The sample features about 210,000 distinct CDR3 sequences, with 7.5% to 9.5% in its top ten. The specimen was blood. These receptors were obtained from a human donor with ulcerative colitis or Crohn's disease, or a healthy co-twin of an affected twin (not recorded which).

The chain is built from TRBV18 and TRBJ2-1. CDR1 and CDR2 from the germline V gene are KGHSH and LQKENI. The length of the CDR3 is 12 residues. CDR3: CASSPGNNEQFF.

The chain is built from TRBV5-1 and TRBJ2-5; TCRdb's D call, TRBD1, is unchecked because there is no DNA. The V gene's germline CDR1 is SGHRS and CDR2 YFSETQ. The CDR3 runs to 13 residues. CDR3 in amino acids: CASTLRGLETQYF.

V usage is TRBV9 and J usage is TRBJ2-1; the TRBD2 assignment by TCRdb is unverifiable without DNA. The CDR3 is 14 amino acids. Germline CDR1 and CDR2: SGDLS and YYNGEE. CDR3 protein: CASSVRLADNEQFF.

The chain combines TRBV7-9 with TRBJ1-6; TCRdb's assignment of TRBD1 cannot be checked, as there is no DNA. The germline V gene has CDR1 SEHNR and CDR2 FQNEAQ (reference sequence). CDR3 size: 16 residues. This chain's CDR3 is CASSLAGTGPYSPLHF.

The chain uses TRBV13 and TRBJ1-1; as DNA is missing, the TRBD1 call by TCRdb cannot be tested. Germline V gene data show CDR1 as PRHDT and CDR2 as FYEKMQ (reference sequence). This CDR3 comprises 13 residues. The CDR3 spells CASRLRDLTEAFF.

The chain is built from TRBV27 and TRBJ2-1; the TRBD1 assignment by TCRdb is unverifiable without DNA. In germline, CDR1 is MNHEY, CDR2 SMNVEV (reference sequence). The CDR3 has 17 amino acids. The CDR3 loop is CASSLRAAGASYNEQFF.

V usage is TRBV12-3 or TRBV12-4 and J usage is TRBJ2-6; TCRdb indicates TRBD1, and absent DNA this call remains unverified. CDR3 length: 13 amino acids. This CDR3 reads CASSWDRAHVLTF.

The chain links TRBV2 to TRBJ2-5. There are 13 residues in the CDR3. Germline CDR1 is SNHLY and CDR2 is FYNNEI. The CDR3: CASTFDTQETQYF. Variable domain in full (rest from reference TRBV2 and TRBJ2-5): EPEVTQTPSHQVTQMGQEVILRCVPISNHLYFYWYRQILGQKVEFLVSFYNNEISEKSEIFDDQFSVERPDGSNFTLKIRSTKLEDSAMYFCASTFDTQETQYFGPGTRLLVL.

The chain uses TRBV4-2 and TRBJ2-6. The CDR3 contains 16 residues. Germline V CDR1 and CDR2: LGHNA, YNFKEQ. CDR3 sequence reads: CASSQDLTPGANVLTF.

V gene TRBV10-3 combines with J gene TRBJ2-7; TCRdb gives TRBD2 as the D gene, but with no DNA this cannot be confirmed. Germline V gives CDR1 ENHRY, CDR2 SYGVKD. The CDR3 loop spans 13 amino acids. The CDR3 region is CAISEVRAEEQYF.

V is TRBV12-3 or TRBV12-4 and J is TRBJ1-2; lacking DNA, the TRBD1 call made by TCRdb goes unchecked. This CDR3 region has 15 residues. Here the CDR3 reads CASSFSTAPGYGYTF.

The chain links TRBV7-6 to TRBJ1-1. The germline gives CDR1 SGHVS, CDR2 FNYEAQ. This CDR3 spans 13 amino acids. CDR3 region: CASSSQVGSEAFF.

This chain links TRBV3-1 with TRBJ2-1; there is no DNA to check the TCRdb D call of TRBD2. Germline V CDR1 and CDR2: LGHDT, YNNKEL (reference sequence). CDR3 length: 17 residues. This chain's CDR3 is CASSQEGSGRRYNEQFF.

V and J are TRBV9 and TRBJ2-2; no DNA is available, so the TRBD2 call from TCRdb remains unchecked. The germline gives CDR1 SGDLS, CDR2 YYNGEE. The CDR3 totals 15 residues. The CDR3 sequence is CASSVRSGDTGELFF.

The chain uses TRBV12-3 or TRBV12-4 and TRBJ2-2; TCRdb names TRBD2, which stays unverified in the absence of DNA. The CDR3 is 20 amino acids. CDR3 region: CASTRGLAGAELESTGELFF.

This chain uses TRBV11-2 with TRBJ2-3; TCRdb lists TRBD2, though no DNA is available to test this call. This CDR3 spans 20 amino acids. CDR1 SGHAT and CDR2 FQNNGV come from the germline V gene. The CDR3 reads CASSPGLAGGIRHRTDTQYF.

This chain connects TRBV29-1 to TRBJ2-5. This CDR3 spans 13 amino acids. Germline lookup yields CDR1 SQVTM and CDR2 ANQGSEA. CDR3 residues: CSVESQVGETQYF.

The genes are TRBV5-5 and TRBJ2-7; TCRdb reports TRBD1, a call that lacks DNA to check it against. The CDR3 contains 12 residues. CDR1 is SGHKS and CDR2 is YYEKEE in the germline V gene (reference sequence). The CDR3 region is CASTTGGYEQYF.

The V call is TRBV7-9, the J call TRBJ1-3. Per the germline V gene, CDR1 is SEHNR and CDR2 is FQNEAQ (reference sequence). The CDR3 covers 12 residues. The CDR3 loop is CASSLSGNTIYF. Full variable domain (missing parts from reference TRBV7-9 and TRBJ1-3): DTGVSQNPRHKITKRGQNVTFRCDPISEHNRLYWYRQTLGQGPEFLTYFQNEAQLEKSRLLSDRFSAERPKGSFSTLEIQRTEQGDSAMYLCASSLSGNTIYFGEGSWLTVV.

The chain carries TRBV6-2 or TRBV6-3 and TRBJ2-1; TCRdb picks TRBD1, but there is no DNA to check that call. CDR1 is MNHEY and CDR2 is SVGEGT in the germline V gene. The length of the CDR3 is 15 residues. This CDR3 reads CASRNGQLTYNEQFF.

The chain joins TRBV7-2 to TRBJ2-7; TCRdb's D call of TRBD2 is untestable without DNA. This CDR3 region has 15 residues. Germline CDR1 is SGHTA and CDR2 is FQGNSA. The CDR3 sequence: CASTLGPSASYEQYF.

This chain links TRBV2 with TRBJ1-4; the D call of TRBD1 rests on TCRdb alone, since no DNA is present to check it. The CDR3 contains 13 residues. Germline V CDR1 and CDR2: SNHLY, FYNNEI. The chain's CDR3 is CASSGDRVGKLFF.

The chain couples TRBV7-6 to TRBJ2-1; the TCRdb D gene call, TRBD2, has no DNA to confirm it. The germline CDR1 and CDR2 sequences are SGHVS and FNYEAQ. The CDR3 extends over 13 amino acids. The CDR3 reads CASSSYGPNEQFF.